This is a list of T cell receptor beta chains from one sample in a study of a mutant IDH1 vaccine in newly diagnosed glioma. No antigens are known for them. Libraries were prepared by immunoSEQ multiplex PCR; TCRdb keeps only in-frame clonotypes and omits some of them. This sample has tens of thousands of clones, with roughly nine tenths found just once. Sequenced here: PBMCs, sampled from a glioma patient whose treatment included an IDH1 peptide vaccine. The source of these receptors is a man in his forties with glioma. Both conserved end residues are part of each CDR3. Each record gives: J gene, V gene, D gene, clone size, CDR3 protein, CDR3 DNA. A D gene is named only where the DNA matches it firmly. Rows may omit the clone size; those that give it use once, few, many or a size class.

j_gene: TRBJ1-1; v_gene: TRBV6-5; d_gene: -; abundance: -; CDR3aa: CASSYAGGEAFF; CDR3nt: TGTGCCAGCAGTTACGCGGGTGGTGAAGCTTTCTTT
j_gene: TRBJ2-1; v_gene: TRBV19; d_gene: TRBD2; abundance: -; CDR3aa: CASSTAGGWDEQFF; CDR3nt: TGTGCCAGTAGTACGGCGGGGGGGTGGGATGAGCAGTTCTTC
j_gene: TRBJ2-7; v_gene: TRBV5-1; d_gene: TRBD1; abundance: -; CDR3aa: CASSLVGTGKREEQYF; CDR3nt: TGCGCCAGCAGCTTGGTGGGGACAGGGAAACGGGAAGAGCAGTACTTC
j_gene: TRBJ1-1; v_gene: TRBV29-1; d_gene: -; abundance: few; CDR3aa: CSVRGGEHTEAFF; CDR3nt: TGCAGCGTCCGAGGGGGGGAGCACACTGAAGCTTTCTTT
j_gene: TRBJ2-4; v_gene: TRBV5-1; d_gene: TRBD1; abundance: -; CDR3aa: CASSLLQQGATSVYF; CDR3nt: TGCGCCAGCAGCCTGTTGCAGCAGGGGGCGACTTCGGTGTACTTC
j_gene: TRBJ2-7; v_gene: TRBV5-1; d_gene: -; abundance: -; CDR3aa: CASSPGTYEQYF; CDR3nt: TGCGCCAGCAGCCCTGGGACCTACGAGCAGTACTTC
j_gene: TRBJ2-7; v_gene: TRBV6-6; d_gene: TRBD1; abundance: -; CDR3aa: CASSYRDRGYEQYF; CDR3nt: TGTGCCAGCAGTTACAGGGACAGGGGGTACGAGCAGTACTTC
j_gene: TRBJ2-2; v_gene: TRBV5-4; d_gene: TRBD1; abundance: -; CDR3aa: CASSPNRGRDTGELFF; CDR3nt: TGTGCCAGCAGCCCAAACAGGGGGCGCGACACCGGGGAGCTGTTTTTT
j_gene: TRBJ2-7; v_gene: TRBV6-1; d_gene: -; abundance: few; CDR3aa: CASSEGNRQYF; CDR3nt: TGTGCCAGCAGTGAAGGGAATAGGCAGTACTTC
j_gene: TRBJ2-1; v_gene: TRBV27; d_gene: TRBD1; abundance: -; CDR3aa: CASSLSRDRGWGEQFF; CDR3nt: TGTGCCAGCAGTTTATCCCGGGACAGGGGATGGGGTGAGCAGTTCTTC
j_gene: TRBJ1-1; v_gene: TRBV10-1; d_gene: -; abundance: -; CDR3aa: CASMKRESEAFF; CDR3nt: TGCGCCAGCATGAAGCGTGAGTCTGAAGCTTTCTTT
j_gene: TRBJ1-5; v_gene: TRBV19; d_gene: -; abundance: -; CDR3aa: CASSIRTVNQPQHF; CDR3nt: TGTGCCAGTAGTATCAGGACAGTCAATCAGCCCCAGCATTTT
j_gene: TRBJ1-1; v_gene: TRBV27; d_gene: -; abundance: -; CDR3aa: CASPPITGTEAFF; CDR3nt: TGTGCCAGCCCGCCCATCACAGGGACTGAAGCTTTCTTT
j_gene: TRBJ1-2; v_gene: TRBV6-5; d_gene: -; abundance: -; CDR3aa: CASKRTTSNYGYTF; CDR3nt: TGTGCCAGCAAGCGGACCACCTCTAACTATGGCTACACCTTC
j_gene: TRBJ2-3; v_gene: TRBV29-1; d_gene: -; abundance: -; CDR3aa: CSVEDALNDRSTDTQYF; CDR3nt: TGCAGCGTTGAAGATGCCCTAAACGACAGAAGCACAGATACGCAGTATTTT
j_gene: TRBJ2-7; v_gene: TRBV6-5; d_gene: -; abundance: -; CDR3aa: CASSYHRVAYEQYF; CDR3nt: TGTGCCAGCAGTTACCACCGGGTAGCGTACGAGCAGTACTTC
j_gene: TRBJ2-1; v_gene: TRBV9; d_gene: TRBD2; abundance: -; CDR3aa: CASSGTSGRSSGNEQFF; CDR3nt: TGTGCCAGCAGCGGTACAAGCGGGAGAAGTTCGGGCAATGAGCAGTTCTTC
j_gene: TRBJ2-3; v_gene: TRBV9; d_gene: -; abundance: -; CDR3aa: CASSGRGEGDTQYF; CDR3nt: TGTGCCAGCAGCGGTCGGGGCGAGGGAGATACGCAGTATTTT
j_gene: TRBJ2-1; v_gene: TRBV9; d_gene: -; abundance: few; CDR3aa: CASSVAGRINEQFF; CDR3nt: TGTGCCAGCAGCGTAGCAGGACGAATTAATGAGCAGTTCTTC
j_gene: TRBJ2-7; v_gene: TRBV27; d_gene: -; abundance: -; CDR3aa: CASSLSKSHYEQYF; CDR3nt: TGTGCCAGCAGTTTATCGAAGAGCCACTACGAGCAGTACTTC
j_gene: TRBJ2-7; v_gene: TRBV10-3; d_gene: TRBD1; abundance: -; CDR3aa: CAISDGGQGLYEQYF; CDR3nt: TGTGCCATCAGTGACGGAGGACAGGGCCTTTACGAGCAGTACTTC
j_gene: TRBJ2-7; v_gene: TRBV5-4; d_gene: -; abundance: -; CDR3aa: CASSTGQSYEQYF; CDR3nt: TGTGCCAGCAGCACCGGACAGTCCTACGAGCAGTACTTC
j_gene: TRBJ1-1; v_gene: TRBV2; d_gene: TRBD1; abundance: few; CDR3aa: CASKGQGIMNTEAFF; CDR3nt: TGTGCCAGCAAAGGACAGGGGATAATGAACACTGAAGCTTTCTTT
j_gene: TRBJ1-2; v_gene: TRBV6-5; d_gene: -; abundance: -; CDR3aa: CASTPAGGDYGYTF; CDR3nt: TGTGCCAGCACCCCAGCGGGGGGGGACTATGGCTACACCTTC
j_gene: TRBJ1-2; v_gene: TRBV19; d_gene: -; abundance: -; CDR3aa: CASSSRRAQLQIYGYTF; CDR3nt: TGTGCCAGTAGTAGTCGACGGGCGCAGCTTCAAATCTATGGCTACACCTTC
j_gene: TRBJ2-1; v_gene: TRBV4-1; d_gene: TRBD2; abundance: -; CDR3aa: CASSQTSGSYEQFF; CDR3nt: TGCGCCAGCAGCCAGACTAGCGGGAGTTATGAGCAGTTCTTC
j_gene: TRBJ1-1; v_gene: TRBV7-3; d_gene: -; abundance: -; CDR3aa: CASQENTEAFF; CDR3nt: TGTGCCAGCCAAGAGAACACTGAAGCTTTCTTT